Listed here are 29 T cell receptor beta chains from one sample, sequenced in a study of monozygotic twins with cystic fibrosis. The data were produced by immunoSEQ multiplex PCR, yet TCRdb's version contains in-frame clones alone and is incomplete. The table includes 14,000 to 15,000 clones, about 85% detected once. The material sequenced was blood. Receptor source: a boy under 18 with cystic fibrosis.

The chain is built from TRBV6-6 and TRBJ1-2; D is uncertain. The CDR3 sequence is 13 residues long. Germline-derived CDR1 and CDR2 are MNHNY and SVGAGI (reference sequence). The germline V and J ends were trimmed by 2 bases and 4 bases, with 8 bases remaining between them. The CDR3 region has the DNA TGTGCCAGCAGTTACGAGCATATCTATGGCTACACCTTC. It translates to CASSYEHIYGYTF.

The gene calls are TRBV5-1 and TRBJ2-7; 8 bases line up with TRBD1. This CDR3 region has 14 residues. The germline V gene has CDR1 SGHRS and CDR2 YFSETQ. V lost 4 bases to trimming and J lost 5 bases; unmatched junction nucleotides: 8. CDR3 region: CASSMGQVYDEQYF. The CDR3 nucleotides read TGCGCCAGCAGCATGGGACAGGTTTACGACGAGCAGTACTTC.

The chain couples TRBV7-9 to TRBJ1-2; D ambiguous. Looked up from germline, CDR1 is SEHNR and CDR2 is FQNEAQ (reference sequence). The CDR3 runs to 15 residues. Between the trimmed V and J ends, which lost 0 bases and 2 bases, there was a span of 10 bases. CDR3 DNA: TGTGCCAGCAGCTTAGCGGTCGGAGGGAACTATGGCTACACCTTC. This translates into CASSLAVGGNYGYTF.

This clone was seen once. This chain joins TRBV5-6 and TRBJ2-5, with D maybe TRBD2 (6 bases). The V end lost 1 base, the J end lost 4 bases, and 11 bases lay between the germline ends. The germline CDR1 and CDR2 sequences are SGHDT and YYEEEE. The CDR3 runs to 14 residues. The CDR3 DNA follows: TGTGCCAGCAGCTTGCGGAGGGTACGAGAGACCCAGTACTTC. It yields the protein CASSLRRVRETQYF.

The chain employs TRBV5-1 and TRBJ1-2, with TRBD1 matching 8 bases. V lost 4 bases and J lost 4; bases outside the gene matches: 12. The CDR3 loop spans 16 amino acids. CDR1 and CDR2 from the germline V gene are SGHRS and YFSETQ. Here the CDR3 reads CASSIQGVGNTYGYTF. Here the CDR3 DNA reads TGCGCCAGCAGCATACAGGGGGTGGGAAACACCTATGGCTACACCTTC.

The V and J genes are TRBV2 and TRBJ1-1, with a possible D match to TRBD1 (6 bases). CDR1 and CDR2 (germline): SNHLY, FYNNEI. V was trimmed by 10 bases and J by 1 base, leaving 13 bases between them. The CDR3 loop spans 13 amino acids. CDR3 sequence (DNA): TGTGCCATCAAACCGGGACAGAACACTGAAGCTTTCTTT. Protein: CAIKPGQNTEAFF.

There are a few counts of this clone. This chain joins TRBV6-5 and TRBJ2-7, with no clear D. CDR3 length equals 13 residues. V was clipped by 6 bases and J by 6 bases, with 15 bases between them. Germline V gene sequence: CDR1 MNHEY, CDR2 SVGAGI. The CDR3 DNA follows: TGTGCCAGCAGCTCAGACGGATTCCGCGAGCAGTACTTC. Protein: CASSSDGFREQYF.

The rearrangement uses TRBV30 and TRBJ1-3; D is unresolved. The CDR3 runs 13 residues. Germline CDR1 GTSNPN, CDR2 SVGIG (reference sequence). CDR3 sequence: CADDTGSGNTIYF. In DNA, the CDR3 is TGTGCGGACGACACGGGCTCTGGAAACACCATATATTTT.

DNA of the CDR3: TGTGCCAGCAGCTTCAGTTACAGGGGGTTGTCAGATACGCAGTATTTT. Translation: CASSFSYRGLSDTQYF. V and J are TRBV7-2 and TRBJ2-3; 8 nucleotides line up with TRBD1. V was pared by 3 bases and J by 4 bases, with 9 bases of the junction left unmatched. This CDR3 contains 16 residues. Germline V lookup: CDR1 SGHTA, CDR2 FQGNSA.

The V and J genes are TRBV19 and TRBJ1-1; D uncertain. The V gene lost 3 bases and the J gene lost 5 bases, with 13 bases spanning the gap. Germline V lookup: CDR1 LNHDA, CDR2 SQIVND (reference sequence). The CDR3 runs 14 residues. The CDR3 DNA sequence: TGTGCCAGTAGTATTGTAGACGGTCGGACTGAAGCTTTCTTT. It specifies CASSIVDGRTEAFF.

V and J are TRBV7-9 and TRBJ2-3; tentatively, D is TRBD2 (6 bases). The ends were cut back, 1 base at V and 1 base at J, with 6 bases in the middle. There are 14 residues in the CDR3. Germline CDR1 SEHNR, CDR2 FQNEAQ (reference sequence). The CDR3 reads CASSLERGTDTQYF. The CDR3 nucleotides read TGTGCCAGCAGCTTAGAGCGGGGCACAGATACGCAGTATTTT.

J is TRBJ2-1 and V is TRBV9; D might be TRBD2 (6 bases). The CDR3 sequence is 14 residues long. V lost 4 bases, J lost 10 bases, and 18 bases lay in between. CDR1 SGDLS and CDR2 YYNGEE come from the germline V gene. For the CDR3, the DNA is TGTGCCAGCAGCCAAGGGGAGGACGTTGGCGAGCAGTTCTTC. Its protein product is CASSQGEDVGEQFF.

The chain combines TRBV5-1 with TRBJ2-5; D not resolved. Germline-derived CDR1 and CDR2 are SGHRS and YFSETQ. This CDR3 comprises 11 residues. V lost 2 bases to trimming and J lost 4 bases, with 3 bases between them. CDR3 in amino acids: CASSFRETQYF. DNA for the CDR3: TGCGCCAGCAGCTTCCGAGAGACCCAGTACTTC.

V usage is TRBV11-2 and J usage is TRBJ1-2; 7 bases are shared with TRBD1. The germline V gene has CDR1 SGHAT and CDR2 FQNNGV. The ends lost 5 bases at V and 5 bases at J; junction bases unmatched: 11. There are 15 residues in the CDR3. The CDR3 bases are TGTGCCAGCAGCCCCGGCCCAGGGGGGCTTTATGGCTACACCTTC. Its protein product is CASSPGPGGLYGYTF.

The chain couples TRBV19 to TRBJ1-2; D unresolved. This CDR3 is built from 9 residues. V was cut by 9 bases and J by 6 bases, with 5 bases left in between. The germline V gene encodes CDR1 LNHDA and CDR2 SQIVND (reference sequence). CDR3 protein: CARQHGYTF. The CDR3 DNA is TGTGCCAGGCAGCATGGCTACACCTTC.

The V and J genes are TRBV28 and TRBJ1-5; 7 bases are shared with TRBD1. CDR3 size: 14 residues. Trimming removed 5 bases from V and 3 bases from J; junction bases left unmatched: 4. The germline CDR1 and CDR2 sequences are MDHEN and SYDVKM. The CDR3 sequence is CASSGGQPNQPQHF. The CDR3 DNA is TGTGCCAGCAGTGGGGGACAGCCCAATCAGCCCCAGCATTTT.

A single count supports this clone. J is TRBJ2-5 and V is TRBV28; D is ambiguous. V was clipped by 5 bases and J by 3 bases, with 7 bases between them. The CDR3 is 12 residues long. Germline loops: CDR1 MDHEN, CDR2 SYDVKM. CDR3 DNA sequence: TGTGCCAGCAGTCGCACCGAAGAGACCCAGTACTTC. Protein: CASSRTEETQYF.

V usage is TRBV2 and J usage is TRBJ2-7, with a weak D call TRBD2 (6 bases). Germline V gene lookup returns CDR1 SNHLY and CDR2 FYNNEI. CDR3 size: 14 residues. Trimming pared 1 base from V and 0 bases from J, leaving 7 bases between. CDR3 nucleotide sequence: TGTGCCAGCAGTGAAGTGGGGGGCTCCTACGAGCAGTACTTC. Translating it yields CASSEVGGSYEQYF.

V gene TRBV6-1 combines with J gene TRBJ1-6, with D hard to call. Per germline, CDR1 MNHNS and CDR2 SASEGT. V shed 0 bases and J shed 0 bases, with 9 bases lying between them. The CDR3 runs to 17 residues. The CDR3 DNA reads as TGTGCCAGCAGTGAAGCGTGGCGGAGCTCCTATAATTCACCCCTCCACTTT. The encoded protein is CASSEAWRSSYNSPLHF.

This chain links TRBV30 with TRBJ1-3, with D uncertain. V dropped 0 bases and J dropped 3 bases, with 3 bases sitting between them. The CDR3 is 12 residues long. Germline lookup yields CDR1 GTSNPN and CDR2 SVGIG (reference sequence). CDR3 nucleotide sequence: TGTGCCTGGAGTGTATATGGAAACACCATATATTTT. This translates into CAWSVYGNTIYF.

The CDR3 loop reads CASSQDWVSGYEQYF. In nucleotides, the CDR3 is TGCGCCAGCAGCCAGGACTGGGTCTCAGGCTACGAGCAGTACTTC. V gene TRBV4-1 combines with J gene TRBJ2-7, with D possibly TRBD2 on 5 matching bases. The CDR3 loop spans 15 amino acids. Germline CDR1 is MGHRA and CDR2 is YSYEKL. V was cut by 3 bases and J by 3 bases, with 15 bases left in between.

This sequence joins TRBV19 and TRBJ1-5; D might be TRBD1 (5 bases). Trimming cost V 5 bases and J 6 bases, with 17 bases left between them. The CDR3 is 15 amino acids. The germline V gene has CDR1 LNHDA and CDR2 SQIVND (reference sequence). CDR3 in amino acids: CASSVPQGGSQPQHF. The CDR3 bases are TGTGCCAGTAGTGTACCTCAGGGTGGATCTCAGCCCCAGCATTTT. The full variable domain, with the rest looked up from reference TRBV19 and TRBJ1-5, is DGGITQSPKYLFRKEGQNVTLSCEQNLNHDAMYWYRQDPGQGLRLIYYSQIVNDFQKGDIAEGYSVSREKKESFPLTVTSAQKNPTAFYLCASSVPQGGSQPQHFGDGTRLSIL.

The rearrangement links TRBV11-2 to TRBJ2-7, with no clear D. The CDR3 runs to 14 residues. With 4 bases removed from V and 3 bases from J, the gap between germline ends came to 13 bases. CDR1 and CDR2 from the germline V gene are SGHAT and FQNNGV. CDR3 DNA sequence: TGTGCCAGCAGCTCCCAAGACGGGTTCTACGAGCAGTACTTC. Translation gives CASSSQDGFYEQYF.

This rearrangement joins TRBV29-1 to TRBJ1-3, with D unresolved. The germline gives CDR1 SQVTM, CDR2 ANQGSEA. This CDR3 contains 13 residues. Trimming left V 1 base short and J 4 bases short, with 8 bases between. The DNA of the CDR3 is TGCAGCGTTGAAGCCGCTGTAGGAAACACCATATATTTT. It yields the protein CSVEAAVGNTIYF.

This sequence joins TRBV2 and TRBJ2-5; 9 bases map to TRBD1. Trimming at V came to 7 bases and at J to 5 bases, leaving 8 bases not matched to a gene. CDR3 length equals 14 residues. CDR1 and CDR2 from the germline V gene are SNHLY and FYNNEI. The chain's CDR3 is CASNLQGAGETQYF. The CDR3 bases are TGTGCCAGCAACCTACAGGGGGCTGGGGAGACCCAGTACTTC.

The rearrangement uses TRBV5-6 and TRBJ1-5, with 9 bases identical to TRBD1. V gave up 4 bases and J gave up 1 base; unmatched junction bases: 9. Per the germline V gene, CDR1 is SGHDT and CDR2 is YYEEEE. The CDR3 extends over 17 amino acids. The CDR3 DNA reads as TGTGCCAGCAGCCGGGACAGGGTTGAGTCAAGCAATCAGCCCCAGCATTTT. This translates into CASSRDRVESSNQPQHF.

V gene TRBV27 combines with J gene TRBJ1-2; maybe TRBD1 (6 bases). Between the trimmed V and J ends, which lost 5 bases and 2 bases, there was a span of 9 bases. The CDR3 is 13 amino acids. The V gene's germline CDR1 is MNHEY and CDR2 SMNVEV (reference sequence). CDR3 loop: CASSPGENYGYTF. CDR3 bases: TGTGCCAGCAGTCCAGGGGAGAACTATGGCTACACCTTC.

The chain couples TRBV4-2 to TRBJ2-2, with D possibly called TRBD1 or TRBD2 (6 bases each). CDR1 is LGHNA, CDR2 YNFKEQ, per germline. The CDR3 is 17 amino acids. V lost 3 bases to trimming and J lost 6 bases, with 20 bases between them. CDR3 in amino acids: CASSHSGAVGSPGELFF. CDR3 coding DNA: TGTGCCAGCAGCCATTCGGGGGCGGTTGGTTCCCCCGGGGAGCTGTTTTTT.

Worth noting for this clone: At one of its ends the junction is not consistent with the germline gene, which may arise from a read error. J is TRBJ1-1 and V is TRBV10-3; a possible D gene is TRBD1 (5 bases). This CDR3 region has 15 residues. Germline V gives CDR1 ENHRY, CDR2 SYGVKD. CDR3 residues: CASSGARGGYTEAFF. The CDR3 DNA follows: TGTGCCAGCAGTGGTGCAAGGGGTGGCTACACTGAAGCTTTCTTT.